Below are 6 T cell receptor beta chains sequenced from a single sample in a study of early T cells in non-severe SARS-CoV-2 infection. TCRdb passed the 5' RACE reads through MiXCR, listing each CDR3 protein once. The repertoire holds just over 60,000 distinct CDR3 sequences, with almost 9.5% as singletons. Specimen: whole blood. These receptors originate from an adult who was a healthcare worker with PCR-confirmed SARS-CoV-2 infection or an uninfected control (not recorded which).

The CDR3 loop is CASSYRTGGTEAFF. For the CDR3, the DNA is TGTGCCAGCAGTTACCGGACAGGGGGTACTGAAGCTTTCTTT. V and J are TRBV6-6 and TRBJ1-1; TRBD1 matches at 10 bases. Germline CDR1 is MNHNY and CDR2 is SVGAGI (reference sequence). V shed 2 bases, J shed 5 bases, and the junction held 2 bases outside the gene matches. The length of the CDR3 is 14 residues.

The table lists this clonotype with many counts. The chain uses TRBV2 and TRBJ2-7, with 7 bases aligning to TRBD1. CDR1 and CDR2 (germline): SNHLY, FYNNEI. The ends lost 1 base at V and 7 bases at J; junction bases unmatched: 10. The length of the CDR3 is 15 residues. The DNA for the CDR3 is TGTGCCAGCAGTGAAGGCCTGACAGGGCCGGAAGAGCAGTACGTC. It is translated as CASSEGLTGPEEQYV.

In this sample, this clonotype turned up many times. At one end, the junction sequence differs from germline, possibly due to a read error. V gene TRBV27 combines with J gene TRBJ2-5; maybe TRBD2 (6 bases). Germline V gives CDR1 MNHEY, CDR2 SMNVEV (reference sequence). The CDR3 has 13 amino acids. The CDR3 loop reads CASSLWWGETQHF. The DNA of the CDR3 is TGTGCCAGCAGTCTCTGGTGGGGGGAGACCCAGCACTTC.

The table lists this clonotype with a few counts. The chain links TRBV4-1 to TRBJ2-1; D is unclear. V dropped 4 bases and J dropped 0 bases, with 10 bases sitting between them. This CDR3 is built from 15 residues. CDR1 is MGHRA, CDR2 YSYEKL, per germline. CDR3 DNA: TGCGCCAGCAGCCCGTCAGAGGCCTCCTACAATGAGCAGTTCTTC. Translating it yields CASSPSEASYNEQFF.

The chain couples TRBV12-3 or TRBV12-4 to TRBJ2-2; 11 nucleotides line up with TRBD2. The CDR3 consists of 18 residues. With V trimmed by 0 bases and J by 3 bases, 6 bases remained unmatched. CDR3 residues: CASSLAVETSGDTGELFF. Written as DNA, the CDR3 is TGTGCCAGCAGTTTAGCCGTCGAGACTAGCGGGGACACCGGGGAGCTGTTTTTT.

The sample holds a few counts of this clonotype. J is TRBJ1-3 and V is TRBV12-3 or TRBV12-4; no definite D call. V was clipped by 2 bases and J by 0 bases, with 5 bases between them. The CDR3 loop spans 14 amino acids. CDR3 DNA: TGTGCCAGCAGTTTAATTCCCTCTGGAAACACCATATATTTT. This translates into CASSLIPSGNTIYF.